Below, 14 T cell receptor beta chains from the same sample are listed, as sequenced in a study of blood T cells in healthy people across ages. Using a J-beta primer mix together with a sample-barcoded 5' primer, a second PCR was run for roughly 6 to 12 cycles. TCRdb reanalysed the 5' RACE reads using MiXCR and keeps one entry per CDR3 protein. This sample yields fewer than 800,000 distinct CDR3 sequences, of which roughly 21% are seen a single time; 3% to 4% belongs to the top ten. Sequenced sample: blood. The receptors were sampled from a man between 65 and 85 years old in good health.

V usage is TRBV20-1 and J usage is TRBJ2-1; TRBD1 or TRBD2 may be the D gene (5 bases each). CDR3 length: 16 amino acids. Trimming shortened V by 1 base and J by 0 bases, and 13 bases separated the two germline ends. From germline, CDR1 is DFQATT and CDR2 SNEGSKA (reference sequence). The CDR3 reads CSARAGTVSSYNEQFF. In nucleotides, the CDR3 is TGCAGTGCTAGAGCGGGGACGGTGAGCTCCTACAATGAGCAGTTCTTC.

The V gene is TRBV5-1, the J gene TRBJ1-1; D not certain. V was trimmed by 4 bases and J by 5 bases, leaving 18 bases between them. CDR1 SGHRS and CDR2 YFSETQ come from the germline V gene. This CDR3 has 15 amino acids. The CDR3 spells CASSPSGQYGTEAFF. CDR3 sequence (DNA): TGCGCCAGCAGCCCCTCCGGTCAATACGGGACTGAAGCTTTCTTT.

The CDR3 DNA reads as TGTGCCAGCAGCTTAAACGGGGAGCGGTACACTGAAGCTTTCTTT. This codes for CASSLNGERYTEAFF. The V call is TRBV7-3, the J call TRBJ1-1; D is unclear. The CDR3 extends over 15 amino acids. Germline V gene lookup returns CDR1 SGHTA and CDR2 FQGTGA. Trimming took 1 base from V and 3 from J, leaving 12 bases between them.

V gene TRBV6-4 combines with J gene TRBJ2-7, with D unclear. This CDR3 is built from 8 residues. In germline, CDR1 is MRHNA, CDR2 SNTAGT. V was pared by 4 bases and J by 12 bases, with 4 bases between. The CDR3 here is CASSGRYF. CDR3 in DNA: TGTGCCAGCAGTGGGCGGTACTTC.

The rearrangement joins TRBV2 to TRBJ2-5, with 10 bases aligning to TRBD2. Judging by the DNA end, TRBJ2-1 fits better; the J call may be wrong. The length of the CDR3 is 15 residues. CDR1 is SNHLY and CDR2 is FYNNEI in the germline V gene. The chain's CDR3 is CASSSPAGGSNEQFF. The CDR3 DNA is TGTGCCAGCAGTAGTCCAGCGGGAGGGTCCAATGAGCAGTTCTTC.

The J gene is TRBJ2-7, the V gene TRBV12-3 or TRBV12-4; maybe TRBD1 (6 bases). The germline V and J ends were trimmed by 1 base and 4 bases, with 8 bases remaining between them. This CDR3 contains 13 residues. This chain's CDR3 is CASSLGGRYEQYF. The CDR3 nucleotides read TGTGCCAGCAGTTTAGGGGGGCGGTACGAGCAGTACTTC.

This clonotype has only a few counts. CDR3 DNA: TGCAGCGTATCCCCTGGCGGGTACGAGCAGTACTTC. It specifies CSVSPGGYEQYF. This chain joins TRBV29-1 and TRBJ2-1; TRBD2 might be the D (5 bases). The J call is uncertain, as TRBJ2-7 better fits the DNA end. The CDR3 length is 12 residues. CDR1 is SQVTM, CDR2 ANQGSEA, per germline.

J is TRBJ2-3 and V is TRBV20-1; perhaps TRBD2 as D (5 bases). CDR3 length: 14 amino acids. CDR1 is DFQATT, CDR2 SNEGSKA, per germline (reference sequence). V shed 3 bases and J shed 1 base, with 11 bases lying between them. The CDR3 here is CSASPGKGTDTQYF. In nucleotides, the CDR3 is TGCAGTGCTAGCCCGGGGAAGGGCACAGATACGCAGTATTTT.

This clonotype was observed a few times. The chain is built from TRBV7-3 and TRBJ2-3; 10 positions agree with TRBD2. Per the germline V gene, CDR1 is SGHTA and CDR2 is FQGTGA. Trimming cost V 5 bases and J 3 bases; bases outside gene matches: 5. The CDR3 totals 15 residues. The CDR3 protein is CASSVSGRATDTQYF. The CDR3 coding sequence is TGTGCCAGCAGCGTAAGCGGGAGGGCAACAGATACGCAGTATTTT.

This clonotype came up many times. V gene TRBV6-1 combines with J gene TRBJ1-1, with a possible D match to TRBD1 (5 bases). This CDR3 is built from 11 residues. V gave up 8 bases and J gave up 7 bases, with 11 bases separating them. Germline values: CDR1 MNHNS, CDR2 SASEGT. The CDR3 region has the DNA TGTGCCAGCGAGGGAGGGGTTGAAGCTTTCTTT. Its translation is CASEGGVEAFF.

The table lists this clonotype with a few counts. The J gene is TRBJ2-3, the V gene TRBV7-2, with D uncertain. The length of the CDR3 is 14 residues. The germline V gene has CDR1 SGHTA and CDR2 FQGNSA. Trimming took 5 bases from V and 0 from J, leaving 9 bases between them. The CDR3 DNA reads TGTGCCAGCAGCGATTATTACAGCACAGATACGCAGTATTTT. Residues: CASSDYYSTDTQYF.

The table lists this clonotype with a few counts. The chain recombines TRBV19 with TRBJ2-1; D remains unclear. CDR3 length equals 12 residues. CDR1 and CDR2 from the germline V gene are LNHDA and SQIVND (reference sequence). Trimming took 3 bases from V and 9 from J, leaving 9 bases between them. CDR3 sequence reads: CASSIGTVEQFF. For the CDR3, the DNA is TGTGCCAGTAGTATTGGTACGGTTGAGCAGTTCTTC.

In its sample, this clonotype was seen a few times. CDR3 DNA sequence: TGCAGTGCTTCAGCCGGGACTAGCGTTTCCTACAATGAGCAGTTCTTC. Residues: CSASAGTSVSYNEQFF. The chain carries TRBV20-1 and TRBJ2-1; TRBD2 matches at 10 bases. The V and J ends lost 5 bases and 1 base, in that order; junction bases with no gene match: 8. The CDR3 sequence is 16 residues long. Per germline, CDR1 DFQATT and CDR2 SNEGSKA (reference sequence).

Only a few counts were recorded for this clonotype. The chain uses TRBV4-1 and TRBJ1-2; D perhaps matches TRBD1 (6 bases). Trimming removed 5 bases at V and 3 bases at J, with 16 bases between. CDR1 MGHRA and CDR2 YSYEKL come from the germline V gene. The CDR3 contains 15 residues. In DNA form, the CDR3 reads TGCGCCAGCAGCGCGGGACCCGCAGGGGACTATGGCTACACCTTC. This gives the protein CASSAGPAGDYGYTF.